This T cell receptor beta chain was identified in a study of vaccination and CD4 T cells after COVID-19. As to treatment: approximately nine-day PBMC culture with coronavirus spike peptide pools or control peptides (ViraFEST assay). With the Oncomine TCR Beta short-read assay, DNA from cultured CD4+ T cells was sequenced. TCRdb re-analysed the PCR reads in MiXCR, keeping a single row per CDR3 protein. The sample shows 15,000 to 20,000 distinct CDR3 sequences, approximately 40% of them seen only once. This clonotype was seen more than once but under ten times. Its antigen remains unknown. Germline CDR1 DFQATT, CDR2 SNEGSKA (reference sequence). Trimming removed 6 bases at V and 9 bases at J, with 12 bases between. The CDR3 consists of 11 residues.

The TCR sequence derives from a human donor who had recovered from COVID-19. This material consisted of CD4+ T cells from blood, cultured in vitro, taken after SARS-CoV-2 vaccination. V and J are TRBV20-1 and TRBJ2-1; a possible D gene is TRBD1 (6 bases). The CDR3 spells CSASQGPEQFF. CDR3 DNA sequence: TGCAGTGCAAGCCAGGGGCCTGAGCAGTTCTTC.